The rows below give T cell receptor beta chains drawn from one sample of a study of long-term antiretroviral therapy in people with HIV. Clones were read by immunoSEQ multiplex PCR, and TCRdb kept only the in-frame ones, dropping some. The top ten clones hold roughly 21% of a sample with about 12,000 clones, roughly 90% of them seen once. The specimen was unsorted PBMCs, collected 2.1 years after starting antiretroviral therapy. These receptors all stem from a woman between 35 and 50 years old with HIV. The CDR3 runs from the conserved cysteine through the conserved F or W. D genes are given only for firm matches. The listing skips clone size in some rows; elsewhere it reads once, few, many or a size class.

CDR3 DNA	CDR3 protein	D gene	clone size	J gene	V gene
TGTGCCAGCAGTCCTGGGGGGGGCGCAAACTATGGCTACACCTTC	CASSPGGGANYGYTF	-	-	TRBJ1-2	TRBV27
TGTGCCAGCAGCGCCCGGGAGAACACTGAAGCTTTCTTT	CASSARENTEAFF	-	-	TRBJ1-1	TRBV9
TGTGCCAGTAGTCCACGGACAGATCACCCTTACAATGAGCAGTTCTTC	CASSPRTDHPYNEQFF	-	-	TRBJ2-1	TRBV19
TGTGCCAGCAGCTTCGACTTCGCGAGCGGACAGGGGTATGGCTACACCTTC	CASSFDFASGQGYGYTF	TRBD1	-	TRBJ1-2	TRBV5-6
TGTGCCAGCAGTGGACAGGTATACCAAGAGACCCAGTACTTC	CASSGQVYQETQYF	-	-	TRBJ2-5	TRBV6-1
TGTGCCAGTCAACAGGGGTCTGGAAACACCATATATTTT	CASQQGSGNTIYF	TRBD1	-	TRBJ1-3	TRBV19
TGTGCCAGCAGCCGATGGTCAGGGGGTATAGAGACCCAGTACTTC	CASSRWSGGIETQYF	TRBD1	-	TRBJ2-5	TRBV5-6
TGCGCCAGCAGCTATAGTGGGGGGGCCGGCACAGATACGCAGTATTTT	CASSYSGGAGTDTQYF	-	-	TRBJ2-3	TRBV5-1
TGTGCCTGGAGGAGGAATAGCGGGGGGGGGAATGAGCAGTTCTTC	CAWRRNSGGGNEQFF	TRBD2	-	TRBJ2-1	TRBV30
TGCGCCAGCAGCTTGACTAGCATGGATACGCAGTATTTT	CASSLTSMDTQYF	-	-	TRBJ2-3	TRBV5-1
TGTGCCAGCAGATTTGGGGACTCTGGAAACACCATATATTTT	CASRFGDSGNTIYF	-	-	TRBJ1-3	TRBV6-5
TGTGCCAGCAGTTACCCCCAGTTGAACACTGAAGCTTTCTTT	CASSYPQLNTEAFF	-	-	TRBJ1-1	TRBV6-5
TGTGCCAGCAGGCAGGGAGGGTCACCCCTCCACTTT	CASRQGGSPLHF	-	medium-sized	TRBJ1-6	TRBV6-5
TGTGCCAGCAGACTGGCGGGGCTGGGCACTGAAGCTTTCTTT	CASRLAGLGTEAFF	-	-	TRBJ1-1	TRBV6-5
TGTGCCAGCAGCCTGGGACAGCATGAAAAACTGTTTTTT	CASSLGQHEKLFF	TRBD1	-	TRBJ1-4	TRBV7-8
TGTGCCAGCAGCTTCAGGGACAGGGGGCTCCGTAGGGAAGCTTTCTTT	CASSFRDRGLRREAFF	TRBD1	-	TRBJ1-1	TRBV5-4
TGTGCCAGCAGCCCGGGACCCACGCTTCTTGCCGAAGCTTTCTTT	CASSPGPTLLAEAFF	-	-	TRBJ1-1	TRBV5-8
TGCGCCAGCAGTGGTAACCCGGGACAGGGGGTCTACAATGAGCAGTTCTTC	CASSGNPGQGVYNEQFF	TRBD1	-	TRBJ2-1	TRBV10-1
TGCGCCAGCAGTTCCGGGACAGATGTCCATGGTGAGCAGTTCTTC	CASSSGTDVHGEQFF	TRBD1	-	TRBJ2-1	TRBV5-1
TGTGCCAGCAGCTTAGCGGACATCGAGCGCGTGGATACGCAGTATTTT	CASSLADIERVDTQYF	-	-	TRBJ2-3	TRBV7-2
TGTGCCAGCAGCTCTAGCGGGGGGGCTTACAATGAGCAGTTCTTC	CASSSSGGAYNEQFF	TRBD2	-	TRBJ2-1	TRBV7-3
TGCGCCAGCAGCTTGGAGGGAACTGTCGGCCACGAGCAGTACTTC	CASSLEGTVGHEQYF	-	-	TRBJ2-7	TRBV5-1
TGTGCCACCAGCGTGGCGACCGGGACTAGCGGGGGGGCCCTCAATGAGCAGTTCTTC	CATSVATGTSGGALNEQFF	TRBD2	-	TRBJ2-1	TRBV15
TGTGCCAGCTCACCCGGGACTATGGTGGACACTGAAGCTTTCTTT	CASSPGTMVDTEAFF	-	-	TRBJ1-1	TRBV18
TGCAGCGCCAACATAGCGGGGGGGCTGCTCCATGAGCAGTTCTTC	CSANIAGGLLHEQFF	TRBD2	-	TRBJ2-1	TRBV29-1
TGCGCCAGCAGCCAACCTCGACGGGAGGGCGACGAGCAGTACTTC	CASSQPRREGDEQYF	TRBD2	-	TRBJ2-7	TRBV4-1
TGTGCCAGCAGGGCAACAGGGTACTCCCAGGTTGAGCAGTTCTTC	CASRATGYSQVEQFF	-	-	TRBJ2-1	TRBV2
TGTGCCAGCTCACCAGTACAACCGGGGCACGAGCAGTACTTC	CASSPVQPGHEQYF	-	-	TRBJ2-7	TRBV18
TGCGCCAGCAGTCGGGGGTCCCAAGAGACCCAGTACTTC	CASSRGSQETQYF	-	-	TRBJ2-5	TRBV5-1
TGTGCCTGGAGTGTAGCCGGGGTAACCTACGAGCAGTACTTC	CAWSVAGVTYEQYF	-	-	TRBJ2-7	TRBV30
TGTGCCAGTAACGAAGCGGGGCATCCCAATGAGCAGTTCTTC	CASNEAGHPNEQFF	TRBD2	-	TRBJ2-1	TRBV19
TGTGCCAGCAGCTTGGACAGTTCTTTAGACGAGCAGTACTTC	CASSLDSSLDEQYF	-	-	TRBJ2-7	TRBV7-9
TGCACCAGCAGTCCTTCTACACGACTAGCGGGGTCGAGAGTCAATGAGCAGTTCTTC	CTSSPSTRLAGSRVNEQFF	-	once	TRBJ2-1	TRBV1
TGTGCCAGCAGCTTAAGACAGGGGGCTCCGTCTGGGGCCAACGTCCTGACTTTC	CASSLRQGAPSGANVLTF	TRBD1	-	TRBJ2-6	TRBV7-9
TGTGCCAGCAGCGGGGCGACAGTGAACACTGAAGCTTTCTTT	CASSGATVNTEAFF	-	-	TRBJ1-1	TRBV7-2